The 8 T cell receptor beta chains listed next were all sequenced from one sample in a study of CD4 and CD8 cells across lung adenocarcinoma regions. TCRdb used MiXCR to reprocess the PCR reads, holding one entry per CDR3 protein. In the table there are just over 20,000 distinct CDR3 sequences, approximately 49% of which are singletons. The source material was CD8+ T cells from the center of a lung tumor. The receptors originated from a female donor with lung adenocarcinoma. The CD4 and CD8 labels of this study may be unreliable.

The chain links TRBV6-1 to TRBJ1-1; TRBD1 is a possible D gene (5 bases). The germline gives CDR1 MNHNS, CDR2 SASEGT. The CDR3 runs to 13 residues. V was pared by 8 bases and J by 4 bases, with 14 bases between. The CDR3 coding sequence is TGTGCCAGCTCAAGGGACTGGTCCACTGAAGCTTTCTTT. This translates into CASSRDWSTEAFF.

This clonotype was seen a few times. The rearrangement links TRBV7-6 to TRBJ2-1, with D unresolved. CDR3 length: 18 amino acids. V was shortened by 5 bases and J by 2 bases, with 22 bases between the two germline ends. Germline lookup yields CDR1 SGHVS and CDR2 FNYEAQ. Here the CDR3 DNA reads TGTGCCAGCAGCCTCCGCAGTGAACGTCCTGGCCCCTACAATGAGCAGTTCTTC. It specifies CASSLRSERPGPYNEQFF.

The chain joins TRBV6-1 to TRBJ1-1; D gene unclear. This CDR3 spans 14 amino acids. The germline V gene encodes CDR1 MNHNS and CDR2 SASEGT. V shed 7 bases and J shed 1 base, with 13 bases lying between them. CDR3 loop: CASIAEGGNTEAFF. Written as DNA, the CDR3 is TGTGCCAGCATCGCCGAGGGAGGGAACACTGAAGCTTTCTTT.

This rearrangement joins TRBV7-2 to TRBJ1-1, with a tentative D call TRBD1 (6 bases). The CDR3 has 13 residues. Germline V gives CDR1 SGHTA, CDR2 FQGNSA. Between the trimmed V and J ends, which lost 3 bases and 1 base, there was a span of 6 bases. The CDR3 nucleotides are TGTGCCAGCAGCTTGGACAGGAACACTGAAGCTTTCTTT. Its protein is CASSLDRNTEAFF. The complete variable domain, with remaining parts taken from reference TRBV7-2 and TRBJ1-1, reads GAGVSQSPSNKVTEKGKDVELRCDPISGHTALYWYRQSLGQGLEFLIYFQGNSAPDKSGLPSDRFSAERTGGSVSTLTIQRTQQEDSAVYLCASSLDRNTEAFFGQGTRLTVV.

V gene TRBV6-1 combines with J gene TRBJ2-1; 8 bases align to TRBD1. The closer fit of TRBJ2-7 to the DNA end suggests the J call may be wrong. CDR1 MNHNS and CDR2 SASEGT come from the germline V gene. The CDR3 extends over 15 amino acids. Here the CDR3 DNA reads TGTGGCAGGGGGCACGGGGGCGGAGGCCCAGAGACGCAGTACTTC. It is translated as CGRGHGGGGPETQYF.

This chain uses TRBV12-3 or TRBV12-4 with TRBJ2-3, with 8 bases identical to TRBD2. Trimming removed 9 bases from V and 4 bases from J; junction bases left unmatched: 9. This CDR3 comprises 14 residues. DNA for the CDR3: TGTGCCAGTCAGTCACTAGCGGCCGCAGATACGCAGTATTTT. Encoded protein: CASQSLAAADTQYF.

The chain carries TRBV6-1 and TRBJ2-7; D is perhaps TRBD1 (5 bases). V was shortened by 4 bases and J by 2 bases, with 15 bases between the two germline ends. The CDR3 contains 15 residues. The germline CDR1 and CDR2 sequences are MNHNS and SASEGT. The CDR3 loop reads CASSALEGVPYEQYF. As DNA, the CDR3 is TGTGCCAGCAGTGCCTTAGAAGGGGTCCCCTACGAGCAGTACTTC.

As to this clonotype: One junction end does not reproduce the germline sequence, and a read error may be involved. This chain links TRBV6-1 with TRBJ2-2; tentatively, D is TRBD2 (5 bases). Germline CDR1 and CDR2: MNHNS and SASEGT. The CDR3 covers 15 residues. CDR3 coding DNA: TGTGCCAGCAGCGGACTGGCTGTAAACACCGAGACGCTGTATTTT. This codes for CASSGLAVNTETLYF.